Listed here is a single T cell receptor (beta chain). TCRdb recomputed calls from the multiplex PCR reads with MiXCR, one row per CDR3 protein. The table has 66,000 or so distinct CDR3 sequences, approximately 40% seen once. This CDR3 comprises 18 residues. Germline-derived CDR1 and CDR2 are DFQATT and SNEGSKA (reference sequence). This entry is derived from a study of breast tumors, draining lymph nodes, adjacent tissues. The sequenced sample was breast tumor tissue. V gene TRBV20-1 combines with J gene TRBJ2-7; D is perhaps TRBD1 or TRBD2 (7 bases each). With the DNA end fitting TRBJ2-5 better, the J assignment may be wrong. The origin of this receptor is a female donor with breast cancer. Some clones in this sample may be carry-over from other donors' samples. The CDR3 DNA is TGCAGTGCTAGATCCCTTAAGGCGGGGGACAGCCTCCAAGAGACCCAGTACTTC. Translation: CSARSLKAGDSLQETQYF.